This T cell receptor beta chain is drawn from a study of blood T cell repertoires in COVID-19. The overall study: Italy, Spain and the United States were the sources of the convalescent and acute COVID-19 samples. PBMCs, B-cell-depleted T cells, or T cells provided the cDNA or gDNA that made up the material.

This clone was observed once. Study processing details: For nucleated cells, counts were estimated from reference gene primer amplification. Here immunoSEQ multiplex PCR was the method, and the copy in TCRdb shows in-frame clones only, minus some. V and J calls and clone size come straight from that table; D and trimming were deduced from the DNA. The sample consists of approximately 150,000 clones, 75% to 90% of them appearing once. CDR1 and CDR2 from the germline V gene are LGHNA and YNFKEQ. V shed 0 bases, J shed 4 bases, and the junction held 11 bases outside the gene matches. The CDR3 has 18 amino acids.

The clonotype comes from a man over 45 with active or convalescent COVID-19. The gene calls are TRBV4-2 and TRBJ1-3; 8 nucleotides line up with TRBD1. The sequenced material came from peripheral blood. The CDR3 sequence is CASSQDSRPGGLGNTIYF. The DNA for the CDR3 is TGTGCCAGCAGCCAAGATTCACGGCCAGGGGGCTTAGGAAACACCATATATTTT.